A single sample gave rise to the 20 T cell receptor beta chains below, sequenced in a study of graft-versus-host responses after intestinal transplantation. The antigens for these receptors are not known. Sequencing was performed with immunoSEQ multiplex PCR; in TCRdb, only in-frame clones are kept and a portion is missing. The data show roughly 100,000 clones, 80% to 95% seen once. The sequences come from unstimulated CD8+ T cells sorted from spleen or lymph node cells, collected before intestinal transplant. The receptors come from a human donor who received an intestinal transplant.

This clone was observed a single time. This chain joins TRBV19 and TRBJ1-5; D unresolved. V was clipped by 3 bases and J by 6 bases, with 15 bases between them. CDR3 length equals 15 residues. In germline, CDR1 is LNHDA, CDR2 SQIVND (reference sequence). The CDR3, as DNA: TGTGCCAGTAGTATGGGCAGTACGTTGAGTCAGCCCCAGCATTTT. It codes for CASSMGSTLSQPQHF.

The V and J genes are TRBV2 and TRBJ1-1, with D possibly TRBD1 on 5 matching bases. Between the trimmed V and J ends, which lost 0 bases and 1 base, there was a span of 12 bases. CDR3 length: 16 residues. Germline CDR1 SNHLY, CDR2 FYNNEI. CDR3 DNA: TGTGCCAGCAGTGAAGCGCGCAGGGTAGGGAACACTGAAGCTTTCTTT. This translates into CASSEARRVGNTEAFF.

The chain combines TRBV5-1 with TRBJ2-1; D unclear. The CDR3 is 13 amino acids. The V gene's germline CDR1 is SGHRS and CDR2 YFSETQ. V was shortened by 5 bases and J by 3 bases, with 9 bases between the two germline ends. The CDR3 loop reads CASRDPLYNEQFF. The CDR3 nucleotides are TGCGCCAGCAGGGATCCCCTCTACAATGAGCAGTTCTTC.

The genes are TRBV5-6 and TRBJ1-1; unclear D gene. Germline CDR1 SGHDT, CDR2 YYEEEE. This CDR3 region has 13 residues. The V and J ends lost 3 bases and 7 bases respectively, with 13 bases between them. CDR3 sequence (DNA): TGTGCCAGCAGCTCACGAGCCTTAATTGAAGCTTTCTTT. This gives the protein CASSSRALIEAFF.

V is TRBV10-1 and J is TRBJ2-5, with no clear D. The CDR3 covers 14 residues. CDR1 and CDR2 (germline): WNHNN, SYGVQD (reference sequence). The ends were cut back, 1 base at V and 5 bases at J, with 11 bases in the middle. The CDR3 DNA is TGCGCCAGCAGTGAGTTCGAGGAAGGGGAGACCCAGTACTTC. Its protein product is CASSEFEEGETQYF.

The J gene is TRBJ2-7, the V gene TRBV6-1; 9 nucleotides match TRBD2. CDR1 is MNHNS, CDR2 SASEGT, per germline. There are 19 residues in the CDR3. Losses at the gene ends were 4 bases for V and 4 bases for J; bases not matched to a gene: 20. The CDR3 DNA follows: TGTGCCAGCAGTGGTTTCAGCGGGGGGCCAAGTACGTCCTTGTACGAGCAGTACTTC. Encoded protein: CASSGFSGGPSTSLYEQYF.

The chain uses TRBV9 and TRBJ1-2; unclear D gene. This CDR3 has 15 residues. Trimming left V 0 bases short and J 2 bases short, with 11 bases between. The germline V gene encodes CDR1 SGDLS and CDR2 YYNGEE. CDR3 region: CASSVELGGNYGYTF. The DNA of the CDR3 is TGTGCCAGCAGCGTAGAGTTAGGAGGAAACTATGGCTACACCTTC.

The sample holds one count of this clone. CDR3 in amino acids: CASTTGGVNTEAFF. The CDR3 DNA is TGTGCCAGCACCACAGGGGGCGTGAACACTGAAGCTTTCTTT. The J gene is TRBJ1-1, the V gene TRBV27; TRBD1 matches 9 bases. Germline values: CDR1 MNHEY, CDR2 SMNVEV (reference sequence). Trimming at V came to 7 bases and at J to 0 bases, leaving 3 bases not matched to a gene. This CDR3 comprises 14 residues.

The CDR3 loop is CASSYGPGSPGYTF. The CDR3 region has the DNA TGTGCCAGCAGTTACGGGCCAGGGTCGCCGGGCTACACCTTC. This chain links TRBV6-5 with TRBJ1-2, with TRBD1 as a possible D gene (5 bases). CDR3 size: 14 residues. V lost 2 bases to trimming and J lost 8 bases, with 15 bases between them. Germline V gene data show CDR1 as MNHEY and CDR2 as SVGAGI.

The chain carries TRBV4-1 and TRBJ2-3; 10 bases are shared with TRBD2. Looked up from germline, CDR1 is MGHRA and CDR2 is YSYEKL. The CDR3 length is 16 residues. V lost 2 bases and J lost 5; bases outside the gene matches: 7. CDR3 sequence: CASSQTLAGARDTQYF. The CDR3 DNA follows: TGCGCCAGCAGCCAAACGCTAGCGGGGGCCAGAGATACGCAGTATTTT.

The rearrangement links TRBV20-1 to TRBJ2-5, with TRBD1 as a possible D gene (5 bases). Germline assignment: CDR1 DFQATT and CDR2 SNEGSKA (reference sequence). The CDR3 covers 10 residues. Trimming took 6 bases from V and 5 from J, leaving 7 bases between them. DNA for the CDR3: TGCAGTGCCAGGGTCGAGACCCAGTACTTC. Its protein is CSARVETQYF.

The chain combines TRBV30 with TRBJ1-6; a weak D match, TRBD1 (5 bases). Germline V gene data show CDR1 as GTSNPN and CDR2 as SVGIG (reference sequence). The ends were cut back, 0 bases at V and 5 bases at J, with 11 bases in the middle. CDR3 length equals 15 residues. CDR3 bases: TGTGCCTGGAGTGTGTTGGGACGGAATAATTCACCCCTCCACTTT. Protein: CAWSVLGRNNSPLHF. Drawing the rest from reference TRBV30 and TRBJ1-6, the complete variable domain is SQTIHQWPATLVQPVGSPLSLECTVEGTSNPNLYWYRQAAGRGLQLLFYSVGIGQISSEVPQNLSASRPQDRQFILSSKKLLLSDSGFYLCAWSVLGRNNSPLHFGNGTRLTVT.

The chain links TRBV7-9 to TRBJ1-1; 8 bases fit TRBD1. The germline gives CDR1 SEHNR, CDR2 FQNEAQ (reference sequence). The V and J ends lost 1 base and 1 base, in that order; junction bases with no gene match: 5. The CDR3 runs 16 residues. CDR3 in amino acids: CASSLVAGTGNTEAFF. The DNA of the CDR3 is TGTGCCAGCAGCTTAGTTGCTGGGACAGGGAACACTGAAGCTTTCTTT.

This chain uses TRBV27 with TRBJ2-5; a possible D gene is TRBD2 (5 bases). The CDR3 spans 14 residues. V was trimmed by 3 bases and J by 1 base, leaving 9 bases between them. CDR1 is MNHEY and CDR2 is SMNVEV in the germline V gene (reference sequence). CDR3: CASSFWGAQETQYF. CDR3 bases: TGTGCCAGCAGTTTCTGGGGAGCCCAAGAGACCCAGTACTTC.

The chain is built from TRBV27 and TRBJ1-4, with a possible D match to TRBD1 (5 bases). The CDR3 runs to 14 residues. V was pared by 3 bases and J by 6 bases, with 11 bases between. In germline, CDR1 is MNHEY, CDR2 SMNVEV (reference sequence). CDR3 in amino acids: CASSLGIGDEKLFF. The CDR3 nucleotides read TGTGCCAGCAGTTTGGGGATAGGGGATGAAAAACTGTTTTTT.

The chain combines TRBV2 with TRBJ2-3, with D perhaps matching TRBD2 (5 bases). This CDR3 region has 12 residues. From germline, CDR1 is SNHLY and CDR2 FYNNEI. Trimming took off 10 bases at V and 5 bases at J, with 13 bases between the two ends. As DNA, the CDR3 is TGTGCCACCTTAGGACTTCTAGATACGCAGTATTTT. Its translation: CATLGLLDTQYF. Together with reference TRBV2 and TRBJ2-3, the CDR3 gives the full variable domain: EPEVTQTPSHQVTQMGQEVILRCVPISNHLYFYWYRQILGQKVEFLVSFYNNEISEKSEIFDDQFSVERPDGSNFTLKIRSTKLEDSAMYFCATLGLLDTQYFGPGTRLTVL.

The sample holds one count of this clone. The chain joins TRBV19 to TRBJ1-1; no reliable D call. CDR1 is LNHDA, CDR2 SQIVND, per germline (reference sequence). Trimming took off 2 bases at V and 2 bases at J, with 6 bases between the two ends. This CDR3 region has 13 residues. The chain's CDR3 is CASSITDNTEAFF. CDR3 nucleotides: TGTGCCAGTAGTATAACGGACAACACTGAAGCTTTCTTT. Based on the CDR3 plus reference TRBV19 and TRBJ1-1, the full variable domain is DGGITQSPKYLFRKEGQNVTLSCEQNLNHDAMYWYRQDPGQGLRLIYYSQIVNDFQKGDIAEGYSVSREKKESFPLTVTSAQKNPTAFYLCASSITDNTEAFFGQGTRLTVV.

The genes are TRBV27 and TRBJ1-6, with a tentative D call TRBD1 (5 bases). Trimming left V 8 bases short and J 7 bases short, with 15 bases between. Germline V gene lookup returns CDR1 MNHEY and CDR2 SMNVEV (reference sequence). This CDR3 region has 14 residues. The CDR3 DNA is TGTGCCAGCCGACGCGGACAAGACAATTCACCCCTCCACTTT. Protein: CASRRGQDNSPLHF.

The chain has TRBV5-6 and TRBJ2-2; 11 nucleotides match TRBD2. This CDR3 comprises 15 residues. Germline CDR1 and CDR2: SGHDT and YYEEEE. Trimming cost V 0 bases and J 5 bases; bases outside gene matches: 0. CDR3 sequence: CASSLGLAGTGELFF. DNA of the CDR3: TGTGCCAGCAGCTTGGGACTAGCGGGGACCGGGGAGCTGTTTTTT.

The sample holds one count of this clone. V is TRBV30 and J is TRBJ2-1; no definite D call. Trimming removed 3 bases from V and 0 bases from J, with 9 bases in between. Germline CDR1 and CDR2: GTSNPN and SVGIG (reference sequence). The CDR3 spans 14 residues. CDR3: CAWRGHSSYNEQFF. The CDR3 DNA is TGTGCCTGGAGAGGTCATAGCTCCTACAATGAGCAGTTCTTC.